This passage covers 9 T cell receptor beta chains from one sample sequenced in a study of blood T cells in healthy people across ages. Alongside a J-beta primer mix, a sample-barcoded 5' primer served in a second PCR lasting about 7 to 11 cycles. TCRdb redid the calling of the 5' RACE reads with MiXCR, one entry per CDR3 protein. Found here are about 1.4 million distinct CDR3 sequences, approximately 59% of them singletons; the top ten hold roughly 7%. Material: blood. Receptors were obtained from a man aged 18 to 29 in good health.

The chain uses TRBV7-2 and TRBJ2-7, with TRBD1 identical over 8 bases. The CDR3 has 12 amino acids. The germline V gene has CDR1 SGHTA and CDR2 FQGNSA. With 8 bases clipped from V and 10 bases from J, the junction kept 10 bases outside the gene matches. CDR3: CASGLTGDVQYF. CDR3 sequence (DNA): TGTGCCAGCGGACTGACAGGGGACGTTCAGTACTTC.

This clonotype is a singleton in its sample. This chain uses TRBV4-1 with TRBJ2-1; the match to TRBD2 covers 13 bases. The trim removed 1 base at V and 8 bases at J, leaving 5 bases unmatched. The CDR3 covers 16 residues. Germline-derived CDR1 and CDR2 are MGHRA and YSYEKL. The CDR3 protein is CASSQARLAGGYEQFF. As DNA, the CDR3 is TGCGCCAGCAGCCAAGCTCGACTAGCGGGAGGTTATGAGCAGTTCTTC.

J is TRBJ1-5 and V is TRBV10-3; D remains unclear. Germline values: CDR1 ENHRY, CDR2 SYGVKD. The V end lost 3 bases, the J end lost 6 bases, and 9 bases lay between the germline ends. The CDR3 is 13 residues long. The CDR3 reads CAISENDRQPQHF. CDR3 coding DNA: TGTGCCATCAGTGAAAATGACCGTCAGCCCCAGCATTTT.

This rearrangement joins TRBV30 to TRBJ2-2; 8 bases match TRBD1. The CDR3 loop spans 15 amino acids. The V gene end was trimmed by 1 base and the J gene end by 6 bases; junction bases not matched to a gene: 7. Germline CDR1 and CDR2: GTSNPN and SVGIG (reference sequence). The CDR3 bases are TGTGCCTGGAGTGGGGACAGGACAGGAGCCGGGGAGCTGTTTTTT. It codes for CAWSGDRTGAGELFF. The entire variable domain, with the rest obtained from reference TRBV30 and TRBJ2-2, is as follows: SQTIHQWPATLVQPVGSPLSLECTVEGTSNPNLYWYRQAAGRGLQLLFYSVGIGQISSEVPQNLSASRPQDRQFILSSKKLLLSDSGFYLCAWSGDRTGAGELFFGEGSRLTVL.

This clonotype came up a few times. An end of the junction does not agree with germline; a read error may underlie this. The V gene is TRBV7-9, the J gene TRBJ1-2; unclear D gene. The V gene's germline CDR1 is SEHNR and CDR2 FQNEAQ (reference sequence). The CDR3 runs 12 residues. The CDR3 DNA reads TGCGCCAGCAGCTTGGACGGGTCGGGCTACACCTTC. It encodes CASSLDGSGYTF.

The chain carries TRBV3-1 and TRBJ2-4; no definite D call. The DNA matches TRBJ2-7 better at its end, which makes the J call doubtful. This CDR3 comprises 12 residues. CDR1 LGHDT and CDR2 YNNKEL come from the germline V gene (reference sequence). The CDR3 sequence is CASSQDLPEQYF. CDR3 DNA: TGTGCCAGCAGCCAAGATTTACCCGAGCAGTACTTC.

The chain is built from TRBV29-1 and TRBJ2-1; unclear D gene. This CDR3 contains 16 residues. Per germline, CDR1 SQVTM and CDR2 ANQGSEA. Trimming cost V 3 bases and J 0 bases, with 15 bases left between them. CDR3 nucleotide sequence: TGCAGCGTTGACAAAGAAGGCATCCTCTCCTACAATGAGCAGTTCTTC. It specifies CSVDKEGILSYNEQFF.

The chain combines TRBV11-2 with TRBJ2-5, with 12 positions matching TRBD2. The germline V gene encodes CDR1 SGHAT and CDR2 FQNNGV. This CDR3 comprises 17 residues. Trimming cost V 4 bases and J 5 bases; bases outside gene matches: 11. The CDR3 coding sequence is TGTGCCAGCAGCTCCTATCCTAGCGGGGGGGCCTACGAGACCCAGTACTTC. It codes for CASSSYPSGGAYETQYF.

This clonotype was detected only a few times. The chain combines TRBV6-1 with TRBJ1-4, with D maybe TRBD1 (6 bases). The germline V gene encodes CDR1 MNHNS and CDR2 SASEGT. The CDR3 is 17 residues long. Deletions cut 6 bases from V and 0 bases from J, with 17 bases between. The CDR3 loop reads CASRELTGFATNEKLFF. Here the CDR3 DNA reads TGTGCCAGCAGGGAATTGACAGGTTTTGCAACTAATGAAAAACTGTTTTTT.